Listed here is a single TCR beta chain. The target antigen is unknown. Treatment denoted: 19 received Ad26.COV2.S at low or high dose, single or two shots; 5 received placebo; per-sample allocation not given. Day 63 after the first vaccine or placebo injection was the time point for sampling. This adult donor, from Boston, was 18-55 years old. The method was immunoSEQ multiplex PCR; TCRdb's version includes in-frame clones alone and lacks a portion of them. This table has 440,000 or so clones, roughly 87% appearing once. This specimen comes from a study of Ad26.COV2.S vaccination and SARS-CoV-2 variants. As for the study in general: Donor got 5x10^10 or 1x10^11 viral particles of Ad26.COV2.S. Study observations and caveats: There was a possibility that the TCR breadth and depth analyses underestimated total T cell responses.

The CDR3 length is 15 residues. The V and J ends lost 1 base and 0 bases respectively, with 9 bases between them. The TCR originated in a person between 18 and 65 years old who received the Ad26.COV2.S COVID-19 vaccine or a placebo. The rearrangement links TRBV23-1 to TRBJ1-1; D not resolved. TRBV23-1 is filed as an ORF, its function uncertain. The sequenced sample was peripheral blood, obtained in a trial of Ad26.COV2.S vaccine versus placebo. CDR3 protein: CASSQWVSLNTEAFF. The CDR3 bases are TGCGCCAGCAGTCAATGGGTCAGTTTGAACACTGAAGCTTTCTTT.